The rows below give T cell receptor beta chains drawn from one sample of a study of blood T cell repertoires in COVID-19. Here immunoSEQ multiplex PCR was the method, and the copy in TCRdb shows in-frame clones only, minus some. The table lists about 55,000 clones, around 83% of them singletons, with 15% to 20% in the top ten. What was sequenced was peripheral blood. These receptors all come from a human donor in a cohort sampled during active COVID-19. CDR3s include the opening cysteine and the closing phenylalanine or tryptophan. D genes are given only for firm matches. A clone size is listed for some rows: how often the clone was seen (once, few, many), or a class if it is expanded.

clone size	D gene	V gene	J gene	CDR3 protein	CDR3 DNA
.	.	TRBV4-1	TRBJ2-1	CASSYSGTSNEQFF	TGCGCCAGCAGCTACTCCGGGACAAGCAATGAGCAGTTCTTC
.	TRBD1	TRBV4-1	TRBJ2-2	CASSQPDRGHTGELFF	TGCGCCAGCAGCCAACCGGACAGGGGGCACACCGGGGAGCTGTTTTTT
.	TRBD2	TRBV28	TRBJ2-3	CASSPSGGSTDTQYF	TGTGCCAGCAGTCCATCGGGGGGTAGCACAGATACGCAGTATTTT
.	.	TRBV7-2	TRBJ2-2	CASTTTLNTGELFF	TGTGCCAGCACCACTACCCTGAACACCGGGGAGCTGTTTTTT
.	.	TRBV7-2	TRBJ1-3	CASSPTASGNTIYF	TGTGCCAGCAGCCCAACAGCTTCAGGAAACACCATATATTTT
.	TRBD2	TRBV18	TRBJ2-1	CASSPTSGTYNEQFF	TGTGCCAGCTCACCGACTAGCGGGACGTACAATGAGCAGTTCTTC
.	.	TRBV30	TRBJ1-5	CAWGYGTVGQPQHF	TGTGCCTGGGGGTATGGGACTGTGGGTCAGCCCCAGCATTTT
.	.	TRBV7-9	TRBJ1-4	CASSPQAATNEKLFF	TGTGCCAGCAGCCCTCAGGCAGCAACTAATGAAAAACTGTTTTTT
.	TRBD1	TRBV5-8	TRBJ1-2	CASSSQGAGNIGGYTF	TGTGCCAGCAGCTCACAGGGGGCGGGTAATATCGGTGGCTACACCTTC
.	TRBD2	TRBV11-2	TRBJ2-1	CASSSPLGIAGGAEQFF	TGTGCCAGCAGCTCACCGTTGGGGATAGCGGGAGGCGCTGAGCAGTTCTTC
.	TRBD1	TRBV7-9	TRBJ2-1	CASSLVLTGGSYNEQFF	TGTGCCAGCAGCTTAGTTCTTACAGGGGGCTCCTACAATGAGCAGTTCTTC
.	TRBD2	TRBV28	TRBJ2-7	CASSSTAGGRNYEQYF	TGTGCCAGCAGTTCTACAGCGGGGGGCCGCAACTACGAGCAGTACTTC
.	.	TRBV18	TRBJ2-1	CASSPRRENEQFF	TGTGCCAGCTCACCTCGCCGGGAGAATGAGCAGTTCTTC
.	.	TRBV7-2	TRBJ2-7	CASSRDFSYEQYF	TGTGCCAGCAGCCGGGACTTCTCCTACGAGCAGTACTTC
.	.	TRBV5-1	TRBJ2-2	CASSLDRQTGELFF	TGCGCCAGCAGCTTGGACCGTCAGACCGGGGAGCTGTTTTTT
.	TRBD1	TRBV4-1	TRBJ1-1	CASSHPDRLNTEAFF	TGCGCCAGCAGCCACCCGGACAGGCTGAACACTGAAGCTTTCTTT
.	.	TRBV11-2	TRBJ2-1	CASSLAHWRSSYNEQFF	TGTGCCAGCAGCTTGGCCCACTGGCGGAGCTCCTACAATGAGCAGTTCTTC
few	TRBD2	TRBV7-2	TRBJ2-1	CASSELALGSYNEQFF	TGTGCCAGCAGCGAACTAGCGTTAGGCTCCTACAATGAGCAGTTCTTC
few	.	TRBV29-1	TRBJ1-2	CSVGRGGAVYGYTF	TGCAGCGTTGGGCGGGGGGGCGCGGTCTATGGCTACACCTTC
.	TRBD2	TRBV6-1	TRBJ2-1	CASSEGLAAYNEQFF	TGTGCCAGCAGTGAAGGACTAGCGGCCTACAATGAGCAGTTCTTC
once	.	TRBV4-1	TRBJ2-7	CASSQGGSDYEQYF	TGCGCCAGCAGCCAGGGAGGTAGCGACTACGAGCAGTACTTC
few	.	TRBV24-1	TRBJ2-3	CAAGRGNTDTQYF	TGTGCCGCTGGACGGGGGAACACAGATACGCAGTATTTT
once	TRBD1	TRBV7-9	TRBJ2-1	CASSYSPDRGPYNEQFF	TGTGCCAGCAGCTATAGTCCGGACAGGGGGCCCTACAATGAGCAGTTCTTC
.	TRBD1	TRBV7-2	TRBJ2-1	CASSLAMDRGYNEQFF	TGTGCCAGCAGCTTAGCGATGGACAGGGGGTACAATGAGCAGTTCTTC
once	TRBD1	TRBV9	TRBJ1-6	CASSVGDRNSPLHF	TGTGCCAGCAGCGTTGGGGACAGGAATTCACCCCTCCACTTT
.	.	TRBV12-3/TRBV12-4	TRBJ2-3	CASRGPRDTQYF	TGTGCCAGCAGGGGGCCGAGAGATACGCAGTATTTT
.	.	TRBV6-5	TRBJ2-7	CASRMTHRGYEQYF	TGTGCCAGCAGAATGACTCACCGGGGTTACGAGCAGTACTTC
few	TRBD1	TRBV6-5	TRBJ1-4	CASTFGQGSEKLFF	TGTGCCAGCACCTTCGGACAGGGAAGTGAAAAACTGTTTTTT
.	TRBD2	TRBV3-1/TRBV3-2	TRBJ2-1	CASAEQGLAGGEQFF	TGTGCCAGCGCTGAACAGGGACTAGCGGGTGGTGAGCAGTTCTTC
.	.	TRBV6-2/TRBV6-3	TRBJ1-1	CASSYTRTGSMNTEAFF	TGTGCCAGCAGTTATACCAGGACGGGAAGCATGAACACTGAAGCTTTCTTT
.	.	TRBV19	TRBJ1-2	CASSTFRQTGGYTF	TGTGCCAGTAGTACCTTCCGACAGACAGGTGGCTACACCTTC
.	TRBD1	TRBV6-1	TRBJ2-3	CASSENPWTGPTQYF	TGTGCCAGCAGTGAAAACCCATGGACAGGGCCTACGCAGTATTTT
.	.	TRBV4-1	TRBJ1-5	CASSQDGDNNQPQHF	TGCGCCAGCAGCCAAGATGGGGACAACAATCAGCCCCAGCATTTT
once	TRBD2	TRBV4-1	TRBJ2-1	CASSQGSGGREAEQFF	TGCGCCAGCAGCCAAGGATCCGGCGGGAGGGAGGCTGAGCAGTTCTTC
.	.	TRBV10-3	TRBJ1-5	CASGGANQPQHF	TGTGCCTCGGGGGGCGCCAATCAGCCCCAGCATTTT
few	.	TRBV6-1	TRBJ1-2	CASSEAANSAYGYTF	TGTGCCAGCAGTGAAGCGGCTAACAGTGCCTATGGCTACACCTTC
.	TRBD2	TRBV13	TRBJ2-3	CPPRLPGTRGGGTDTQYF	TGTCCCCCCCGCTTACCGGGCACTCGCGGGGGGGGCACAGATACGCAGTATTTT
.	TRBD1	TRBV6-5	TRBJ1-6	CASSPGQGENSPLHF	TGTGCCAGCAGTCCTGGACAGGGTGAAAATTCACCCCTCCACTTT
.	TRBD1	TRBV5-1	TRBJ1-6	CASSSGTGNNSPLHF	TGCGCCAGCAGTTCTGGGACAGGGAATAATTCACCCCTCCACTTT
.	TRBD1	TRBV24-1	TRBJ2-5	CATSESGQGPKETQYF	TGTGCCACCAGTGAATCAGGACAGGGTCCGAAAGAGACCCAGTACTTC
.	TRBD2	TRBV3-1/TRBV3-2	TRBJ2-7	CASSLAGGEQYF	TGTGCCAGCTCTCTAGCGGGAGGCGAGCAGTACTTC
once	TRBD2	TRBV3-1/TRBV3-2	TRBJ2-1	CASSQLAVYNEQFF	TGTGCCAGCAGCCAACTAGCGGTTTACAATGAGCAGTTCTTC